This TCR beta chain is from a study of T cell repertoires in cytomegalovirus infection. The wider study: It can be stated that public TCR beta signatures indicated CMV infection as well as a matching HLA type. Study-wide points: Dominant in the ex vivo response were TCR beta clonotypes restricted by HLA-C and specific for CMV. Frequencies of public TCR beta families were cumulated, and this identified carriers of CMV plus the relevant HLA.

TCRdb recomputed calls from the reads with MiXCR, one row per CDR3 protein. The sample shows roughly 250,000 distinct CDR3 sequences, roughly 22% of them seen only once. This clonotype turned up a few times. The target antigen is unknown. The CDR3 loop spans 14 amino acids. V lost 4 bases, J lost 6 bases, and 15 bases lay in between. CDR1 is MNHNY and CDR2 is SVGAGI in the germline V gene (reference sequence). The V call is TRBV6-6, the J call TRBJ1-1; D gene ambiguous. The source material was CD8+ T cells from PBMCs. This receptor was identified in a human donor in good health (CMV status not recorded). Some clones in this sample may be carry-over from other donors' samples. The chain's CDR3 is CASSFVGSSAEAFF. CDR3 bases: TGTGCCAGCAGTTTCGTCGGGAGTTCCGCTGAAGCTTTCTTT.